A single sample gave rise to the 14 T cell receptor beta chains below, sequenced in a study of response to subunit inactivated influenza vaccine. From the RT-PCR reads, TCRdb called clonotypes with MiXCR, one entry per CDR3 protein. The table lists over 800,000 distinct CDR3 sequences, less than 25% of them singletons. The sample was PBMCs from blood, taken 4 to 6 days after vaccination. The receptors here all came from a middle-aged man who received an inactivated influenza vaccine.

A few counts support this clonotype. The V call is TRBV28, the J call TRBJ2-2; tentative D call: TRBD1 (5 bases). The CDR3 has 21 amino acids. The V and J ends lost 3 bases and 0 bases respectively, with 26 bases between them. Germline-derived CDR1 and CDR2 are MDHEN and SYDVKM. The CDR3 region has the DNA TGTGCCAGCAGTTTTTTTCCGTCCCGCAGCCAGGGTCGGGCGAACACCGGGGAGCTGTTTTTT. Translated, it gives CASSFFPSRSQGRANTGELFF.

The chain recombines TRBV10-3 with TRBJ1-4; D is undetermined. Germline-derived CDR1 and CDR2 are ENHRY and SYGVKD. The CDR3 extends over 14 amino acids. Trimming pared 5 bases from V and 5 bases from J, leaving 12 bases between. In nucleotides, the CDR3 is TGTGCCATCAGTTCGGGCCCGGAGAATGAAAAACTGTTTTTT. Protein product: CAISSGPENEKLFF.

This clonotype came up a few times. The chain is built from TRBV5-1 and TRBJ2-1; TRBD1 is a possible D gene (5 bases). Germline-derived CDR1 and CDR2 are SGHRS and YFSETQ. This CDR3 is built from 13 residues. Between the trimmed V and J ends, which lost 1 base and 7 bases, there was a span of 9 bases. The CDR3 region is CASSLRQMNEQFF. The CDR3 coding sequence is TGCGCCAGCAGCTTGCGACAGATGAATGAGCAGTTCTTC. The variable domain in full, completed from reference TRBV5-1 and TRBJ2-1, reads KAGVTQTPRYLIKTRGQQVTLSCSPISGHRSVSWYQQTPGQGLQFLFEYFSETQRNKGNFPGRFSGRQFSNSRSEMNVSTLELGDSALYLCASSLRQMNEQFFGPGTRLTVL.

This clonotype was observed a handful of times. The gene calls are TRBV5-6 and TRBJ1-6; tentative D call: TRBD1 (5 bases). The CDR3 sequence is 15 residues long. Germline CDR1 and CDR2: SGHDT and YYEEEE. The V gene lost 1 base and the J gene lost 6 bases, with 11 bases spanning the gap. Here the CDR3 reads CASSLRGVLNSPLHF. Written as DNA, the CDR3 is TGTGCCAGCAGCTTGAGAGGGGTCCTTAATTCACCCCTCCACTTT.

J is TRBJ1-2 and V is TRBV5-1; no firm D call. V was pared by 0 bases and J by 0 bases, with 6 bases between. From germline, CDR1 is SGHRS and CDR2 YFSETQ. The CDR3 runs 14 residues. This CDR3 reads CASSLEQTNYGYTF. The CDR3 DNA reads TGCGCCAGCAGCTTGGAACAGACTAACTATGGCTACACCTTC.

This clonotype was seen a handful of times. The chain recombines TRBV6-1 with TRBJ2-7; tentatively, D is TRBD1 or TRBD2 (5 bases each). V was trimmed by 5 bases and J by 7 bases, leaving 18 bases between them. This CDR3 spans 14 amino acids. CDR1 is MNHNS, CDR2 SASEGT, per germline. For the CDR3, the DNA is TGTGCCAGCAGTCCCCGGGACCCAATAAGGGAGCAGTACTTC. This sequence encodes CASSPRDPIREQYF.

This clonotype occurred a few times. The chain links TRBV5-1 to TRBJ2-5; the match to TRBD1 covers 7 bases. CDR1 is SGHRS and CDR2 is YFSETQ in the germline V gene. This CDR3 contains 15 residues. Trimming at V came to 4 bases and at J to 3 bases, leaving 9 bases not matched to a gene. The CDR3 DNA sequence: TGCGCCAGCAGCAATAGAGGGACAGCCGAAGAGACCCAGTACTTC. Translating it yields CASSNRGTAEETQYF.

This clonotype was seen more than once but under ten times. The chain recombines TRBV12-3 or TRBV12-4 with TRBJ1-2; 9 nucleotides agree with TRBD1. J lost 4 bases, V lost 6 bases, and 6 bases had no gene match. This CDR3 has 14 residues. The DNA of the CDR3 is TGTGCCAGCAGACTCTCGGGACAGGGCTATGGCTACACCTTC. Translated, it gives CASRLSGQGYGYTF.

This clonotype was seen more than once but under ten times. V usage is TRBV24-1 and J usage is TRBJ1-5; 8 bases align to TRBD1. CDR1 is KGHDR, CDR2 SFDVKD, per germline. The CDR3 has 16 residues. V shed 4 bases, J shed 4 bases, and the junction held 8 bases outside the gene matches. CDR3 DNA: TGTGCCACCAGTGAGCCCGGGACAGGTAATAATCAGCCCCAGCATTTT. It is translated as CATSEPGTGNNQPQHF.

This clonotype was observed a few times. V gene TRBV12-3 or TRBV12-4 combines with J gene TRBJ2-1; weak D call: TRBD1 (5 bases). The V and J ends lost 6 bases and 6 bases respectively, with 15 bases between them. The CDR3 runs 14 residues. The CDR3 reads CASRRGERGNEQFF. As DNA, the CDR3 is TGTGCCAGCAGGCGAGGCGAAAGGGGCAATGAGCAGTTCTTC.

V gene TRBV11-2 combines with J gene TRBJ2-1; 8 positions match TRBD2. Germline lookup yields CDR1 SGHAT and CDR2 FQNNGV. This CDR3 spans 15 amino acids. Trimming took 5 bases from V and 2 from J; bases not matched to a gene: 5. The CDR3 is CASSIASGPYNEQFF. The CDR3 coding sequence is TGTGCCAGCAGCATTGCTAGCGGGCCCTACAATGAGCAGTTCTTC.

This clonotype was counted at least ten times. The V and J genes are TRBV12-3 or TRBV12-4 and TRBJ2-1, with TRBD2 matching 8 bases. The V and J ends lost 6 bases and 8 bases, in that order; junction bases with no gene match: 9. The CDR3 totals 14 residues. The CDR3 here is CASRSGTSGDEQFF. CDR3 nucleotide sequence: TGTGCCAGCAGGTCCGGGACTAGTGGGGATGAGCAGTTCTTC.

There are many counts of this clonotype. This chain connects TRBV5-5 to TRBJ1-1; D not resolved. Trimming left V 2 bases short and J 3 bases short, with 11 bases between. The CDR3 is 14 amino acids. In germline, CDR1 is SGHKS, CDR2 YYEKEE (reference sequence). This CDR3 is CASSFSSGYTEAFF. The DNA for the CDR3 is TGTGCCAGCAGCTTCAGTTCCGGTTACACTGAAGCTTTCTTT.

V usage is TRBV5-4 and J usage is TRBJ2-3; the match to TRBD2 covers 15 bases. The junction had 11 bases not matched to a gene; V was cut back by 4 bases and J by 2 bases. The germline V gene encodes CDR1 SGHNT and CDR2 YYREEE (reference sequence). The CDR3 is made up of 19 amino acids. Here the CDR3 DNA reads TGTGCCAGCAGCCTTGGACTAGCGGGAGGGCCGTTAAACACAGATACGCAGTATTTT. Its translation: CASSLGLAGGPLNTDTQYF.